Each of the 32 T cell receptor beta chains below was sequenced from the same sample in a study of T cell repertoires in cytomegalovirus infection. TCRdb itself ran the reads through MiXCR, one entry per CDR3 protein. The sample holds around 450,000 distinct CDR3 sequences, around 32% seen once. Sequenced material: PBMCs. The receptors were gathered from a human donor in good health (CMV status not recorded). Some clones in this sample may be carry-over from other donors' samples.

This clonotype appeared many times. V and J are TRBV7-2 and TRBJ2-5; maybe TRBD2 (5 bases). Germline V lookup: CDR1 SGHTA, CDR2 FQGNSA. This CDR3 has 14 residues. Trimming shortened V by 1 base and J by 4 bases, and 10 bases separated the two germline ends. DNA of the CDR3: TGTGCCAGCAGCTTAGTCCTAGCTGGAGAGACCCAGTACTTC. Translating gives CASSLVLAGETQYF.

The J gene is TRBJ2-3, the V gene TRBV19; D remains unclear. There are 13 residues in the CDR3. CDR1 is LNHDA, CDR2 SQIVND, per germline (reference sequence). Trimming removed 1 base at V and 5 bases at J, with 7 bases between. CDR3 bases: TGTGCCAGTAGTATAGGCCTGTTAGATACGCAGTATTTT. Translating gives CASSIGLLDTQYF.

The sample holds a few counts of this clonotype. V usage is TRBV10-1 and J usage is TRBJ2-1; 7 bases fit TRBD1. This CDR3 has 14 amino acids. Losses at the gene ends were 6 bases for V and 8 bases for J; bases not matched to a gene: 10. In germline, CDR1 is WNHNN, CDR2 SYGVQD (reference sequence). The CDR3 DNA reads as TGCGCCAGCAGCCGAACAGGGGAGTGGGATGAGCAGTTCTTC. Translation: CASSRTGEWDEQFF.

The table lists this clonotype with a few counts. The rearrangement uses TRBV29-1 and TRBJ2-5; 9 bases line up with TRBD2. The J segment lost 2 bases and the V segment lost 6 bases, leaving 16 bases of the junction unmatched. CDR3 size: 17 residues. CDR1 is SQVTM and CDR2 is ANQGSEA in the germline V gene. CDR3 sequence (DNA): TGCAGCGTCGCCGGCTGGGTCCCTAGCGGGGCACAAGAGACCCAGTACTTC. This sequence encodes CSVAGWVPSGAQETQYF. Drawing the rest from reference TRBV29-1 and TRBJ2-5, the complete variable domain is SAVISQKPSRDICQRGTSLTIQCQVDSQVTMMFWYRQQPGQSLTLIATANQGSEATYESGFVIDKFPISRPNLTFSTLTVSNMSPEDSSIYLCSVAGWVPSGAQETQYFGPGTRLLVL.

The chain links TRBV28 to TRBJ1-1; tentative D call: TRBD1 (6 bases). Germline CDR1 MDHEN, CDR2 SYDVKM. Trimming took off 5 bases at V and 2 bases at J, with 12 bases between the two ends. This CDR3 is built from 14 residues. CDR3 sequence (DNA): TGTGCCAGCAGTAAACAGGGTGATAACACTGAAGCTTTCTTT. The encoded protein is CASSKQGDNTEAFF.

This clonotype was detected many times. This sequence joins TRBV7-8 and TRBJ1-1; TRBD1 matches at 10 bases. V was clipped by 5 bases and J by 1 base; unmatched bases: 10. Germline CDR1 is SGHVS and CDR2 is FQNEAQ. The CDR3 has 17 amino acids. CDR3 sequence (DNA): TGTGCCAGCAGCGCGCGGGACAGGGGCCTCGGGAACACTGAAGCTTTCTTT. Translation gives CASSARDRGLGNTEAFF.

This clonotype was counted a few times. The V gene is TRBV6-6, the J gene TRBJ1-1; TRBD1 agrees at 7 bases. V lost 2 bases and J lost 5; bases outside the gene matches: 8. The CDR3 sequence is 15 residues long. Germline V CDR1 and CDR2: MNHNY, SVGAGI (reference sequence). The chain's CDR3 is CASSYHDRVSTEAFF. CDR3 bases: TGTGCCAGCAGTTACCATGACAGGGTCAGTACTGAAGCTTTCTTT.

This clonotype was picked up a small number of times. This sequence joins TRBV19 and TRBJ1-1, with TRBD1 as a possible D gene (5 bases). V was pared by 4 bases and J by 8 bases, with 11 bases between. CDR3 length: 12 residues. The germline gives CDR1 LNHDA, CDR2 SQIVND (reference sequence). CDR3 region: CASSTTRGEAFF. The CDR3 DNA sequence: TGTGCCAGTAGTACCACTCGGGGGGAAGCTTTCTTT.

This clonotype was found many times. The chain employs TRBV7-9 and TRBJ1-4; perhaps TRBD1 as D (6 bases). The CDR3 is 15 amino acids. Trimming took off 5 bases at V and 11 bases at J, with 21 bases between the two ends. The germline V gene encodes CDR1 SEHNR and CDR2 FQNEAQ (reference sequence). The CDR3 loop is CASSNPGQGPVKLFF. DNA of the CDR3: TGTGCCAGCAGCAACCCGGGACAAGGTCCTGTTAAACTGTTTTTT.

About this clonotype: A read error is possible here, since a much larger clone lies one base away. The chain uses TRBV7-2 and TRBJ2-7; D may be TRBD2 (6 bases). Germline CDR1 is SGHTA and CDR2 is FQGNSA. The CDR3 is 11 residues long. V dropped 7 bases and J dropped 4 bases, with 8 bases sitting between them. CDR3 in amino acids: CASTAGYEQYF. CDR3 sequence (DNA): TGTGCCAGCACCGCGGGGTACGAGCAGTACTTC.

In this sample, this clonotype turned up a few times. At one boundary the junction diverges from the germline segment, which might be a read error. CDR3 residues: CASSLGDYTQDTQYF. In DNA form, the CDR3 reads TGTGCCAGCAGCTTAGGGGACTACACCCAAGATACCCAGTACTTC. This sequence joins TRBV7-9 and TRBJ2-5; TRBD2 matches at 7 bases. The CDR3 runs 15 residues. Per germline, CDR1 SEHNR and CDR2 FQNEAQ (reference sequence). Complete variable domain (other parts from reference TRBV7-9 and TRBJ2-5): DTGVSQNPRHKITKRGQNVTFRCDPISEHNRLYWYRQTLGQGPEFLTYFQNEAQLEKSRLLSDRFSAERPKGSFSTLEIQRTEQGDSAMYLCASSLGDYTQDTQYFGPGTRLLVL.

This chain's CDR3 is CAIREGATNEKLFF. CDR3 nucleotides: TGTGCCATCAGGGAGGGCGCAACTAATGAAAAACTGTTTTTT. The genes are TRBV10-3 and TRBJ1-4; no reliable D call. The V end was cut by 6 bases, the J end by 0 bases, with 8 bases between. This CDR3 has 14 amino acids. CDR1 and CDR2 from the germline V gene are ENHRY and SYGVKD.

Worth noting for this clonotype: A much larger clone lies a single base off, so this may be a read error. The V gene is TRBV20-1, the J gene TRBJ1-2; 9 positions match TRBD1. CDR1 is DFQATT, CDR2 SNEGSKA, per germline (reference sequence). The CDR3 covers 16 residues. The V gene end was trimmed by 8 bases and the J gene end by 0 bases; junction bases not matched to a gene: 13. The CDR3 sequence: CSSVKGTGRTNYGYTF. DNA of the CDR3: TGCAGTTCGGTGAAAGGGACAGGGCGGACTAACTATGGCTACACCTTC.

V is TRBV20-1 and J is TRBJ2-1; 11 bases align to TRBD2. The CDR3 totals 13 residues. Germline V gene data show CDR1 as DFQATT and CDR2 as SNEGSKA (reference sequence). The CDR3 here is CAAPSGGYNEQFF. The CDR3 DNA follows: TGCGCAGCCCCTAGCGGGGGGTACAATGAGCAGTTCTTC.

The genes are TRBV6-6 and TRBJ2-3; D gene unclear. Germline CDR1 reads MNHNY; CDR2 reads SVGAGI (reference sequence). Trimming cost V 8 bases and J 2 bases, with 14 bases left between them. There are 14 residues in the CDR3. The CDR3 nucleotides read TGTGCCAGCGATACGGCACAACCCACAGATACGCAGTATTTT. Translated: CASDTAQPTDTQYF.

The table lists this clonotype with a few counts. The gene calls are TRBV11-2 and TRBJ1-3; the D is unclear. The V end was cut by 0 bases, the J end by 0 bases, with 18 bases between. Germline V gene lookup returns CDR1 SGHAT and CDR2 FQNNGV. The length of the CDR3 is 19 residues. The CDR3 region has the DNA TGTGCCAGCAGCTTAGACAGCCGAAGTATTAGGATCTCTGGAAACACCATATATTTT. Protein sequence: CASSLDSRSIRISGNTIYF.

This clonotype came up a few times. The chain couples TRBV3-1 to TRBJ2-2; 12 bases agree with TRBD2. The CDR3 loop spans 19 amino acids. The trim removed 4 bases at V and 0 bases at J, leaving 9 bases unmatched. CDR1 is LGHDT and CDR2 is YNNKEL in the germline V gene (reference sequence). The CDR3 sequence: CASSPQGLAGVANTGELFF. CDR3 DNA sequence: TGTGCCAGCAGCCCCCAGGGACTAGCGGGCGTCGCGAACACCGGGGAGCTGTTTTTT. The full variable domain, with the rest looked up from reference TRBV3-1 and TRBJ2-2, is DTAVSQTPKYLVTQMGNDKSIKCEQNLGHDTMYWYKQDSKKFLKIMFSYNNKELIINETVPNRFSPKSPDKAHLNLHINSLELGDSAVYFCASSPQGLAGVANTGELFFGEGSRLTVL.

The V gene is TRBV2, the J gene TRBJ1-5, with 8 bases aligning to TRBD1. J lost 0 bases, V lost 5 bases, and 6 bases had no gene match. This CDR3 is 16 amino acids long. Germline V lookup: CDR1 SNHLY, CDR2 FYNNEI. The CDR3 region has the DNA TGTGCCAGCAGTCATCGGACAGGGAATAGCAATCAGCCCCAGCATTTT. Encoded protein: CASSHRTGNSNQPQHF.

This clonotype was detected ten times or more. The CDR3 spells CASSLARVDTEAFF. CDR3 in DNA: TGTGCCAGCAGCTTAGCGCGGGTAGACACTGAAGCTTTCTTT. The V and J genes are TRBV7-9 and TRBJ1-1, with no clear D. Germline V gives CDR1 SEHNR, CDR2 FQNEAQ (reference sequence). V was pared by 0 bases and J by 3 bases, with 8 bases between. The CDR3 covers 14 residues.

The V and J genes are TRBV7-2 and TRBJ2-7, with D hard to call. V lost 2 bases, J lost 3 bases, and 8 bases lay in between. This CDR3 is built from 13 residues. The germline gives CDR1 SGHTA, CDR2 FQGNSA. The CDR3 bases are TGTGCCAGCAGCTTACATGAAGACTACGAGCAGTACTTC. Amino acids: CASSLHEDYEQYF.

There are a few counts of this clonotype. J is TRBJ1-4 and V is TRBV7-9; unclear D gene. Trimming took 3 bases from V and 3 from J, leaving 11 bases between them. Germline V gene data show CDR1 as SEHNR and CDR2 as FQNEAQ (reference sequence). The CDR3 is made up of 15 amino acids. Here the CDR3 reads CASSFRRRANEKLFF. CDR3 sequence (DNA): TGTGCCAGCAGCTTCCGACGGAGGGCTAATGAAAAACTGTTTTTT.

The chain joins TRBV7-2 to TRBJ2-5; TRBD2 aligns across 10 bases. CDR3 length equals 16 residues. The V and J ends lost 5 bases and 7 bases, in that order; junction bases with no gene match: 13. Looked up from germline, CDR1 is SGHTA and CDR2 is FQGNSA. The CDR3 region has the DNA TGTGCCAGCAGCCCAGGGGGGCTAGCGGGGGTAGGGACCCAGTACTTC. Its protein is CASSPGGLAGVGTQYF.

Points on this clonotype: No conserved phenylalanine or tryptophan ends this CDR3, so it is likely a read error. No DNA is shown, since the ends of the CDR3 on it are uncertain; the CDR3 is the one TCRdb lists. The CDR3 loop is CASSFQGGGRDV. V usage is TRBV7-2 and J usage is TRBJ2-3; the table's D gene call, TRBD1, was not cross checked with the DNA. The CDR3 is 12 residues long, ends included. CDR1 is SGHTA, CDR2 FQGNSA, per germline.

This clonotype was counted between two and nine times. Compared with germline, one end of the junction differs, possibly owing to a read error. The chain combines TRBV6-5 with TRBJ2-7, with 10 bases aligning to TRBD1. CDR1 MNHEY and CDR2 SVGAGI come from the germline V gene. The CDR3 is 15 amino acids. Here the CDR3 reads CASSYWDRGSYEQYF. The DNA of the CDR3 is TGTGCCAGCAGCTACTGGGACAGGGGTTCCTACGAGCAGTACTTC.

The rearrangement uses TRBV12-3 or TRBV12-4 and TRBJ1-1, with a possible D match to TRBD1 (6 bases). The CDR3 covers 13 residues. V shed 3 bases and J shed 4 bases, with 9 bases lying between them. CDR3 sequence reads: CASSFVGGTEAFF. In nucleotides, the CDR3 is TGTGCCAGCAGTTTTGTAGGGGGCACTGAAGCTTTCTTT.

This clonotype was counted once. This chain links TRBV7-2 with TRBJ1-1; D may be TRBD1 (5 bases). The germline CDR1 and CDR2 sequences are SGHTA and FQGNSA. Trimming stripped 5 bases from V and 5 bases from J, with 18 bases between. The CDR3 runs 15 residues. The CDR3 here is CASSPVAGQGTEAFF. In nucleotides, the CDR3 is TGTGCCAGCAGCCCCGTGGCAGGGCAGGGTACTGAAGCTTTCTTT.

The count of this clonotype is one. This may be a read error: a much more frequent sequence differs by one nucleotide. This chain joins TRBV11-2 and TRBJ1-6; 9 nucleotides align to TRBD1. The CDR3 contains 15 residues. V was clipped by 5 bases and J by 7 bases; unmatched bases: 6. Germline V lookup: CDR1 SGHAT, CDR2 FQNNGV. CDR3 protein: CASSARDRVNSPLHF. The DNA of the CDR3 is TGTGCCAGCAGCGCTCGGGACAGGGTGAATTCACCCCTCCACTTT.

Details on this clonotype: Being one base from a much bigger clone, this may be a read error. CDR3 in DNA: TGTTCCAGCAGCTCGAGACAGGGAGGGGGCACTGAAGCTTTCTTT. Amino acid sequence: CSSSSRQGGGTEAFF. J is TRBJ1-1 and V is TRBV11-2; TRBD1 agrees at 7 bases. Germline V gene sequence: CDR1 SGHAT, CDR2 FQNNGV. The CDR3 sequence is 15 residues long.

This clonotype was found many times. The chain employs TRBV12-3 or TRBV12-4 and TRBJ2-5; D might be TRBD1 or TRBD2, each matching 5 bases. Trimming removed 6 bases at V and 2 bases at J, with 10 bases between. The CDR3 is 13 amino acids. As DNA, the CDR3 is TGTGCCAGCAGCTTTGGGGGACAAGAGACCCAGTACTTC. Amino acid sequence: CASSFGGQETQYF.

This clonotype was detected only a few times. The rearrangement joins TRBV4-1 to TRBJ1-3; 7 bases match TRBD1. CDR1 MGHRA and CDR2 YSYEKL come from the germline V gene. Trimming at V came to 4 bases and at J to 0 bases, leaving 12 bases not matched to a gene. CDR3 length equals 18 residues. The DNA for the CDR3 is TGCGCCAGCAGCCGACCAATTGGCACAGGGGACTCTGGAAACACCATATATTTT. Protein sequence: CASSRPIGTGDSGNTIYF.

This chain uses TRBV27 with TRBJ2-1; 10 bases fit TRBD1. Germline CDR1 MNHEY, CDR2 SMNVEV (reference sequence). The CDR3 is made up of 17 amino acids. V shed 1 base and J 7 bases; nucleotides not matched to a gene: 10. The CDR3 reads CASSLLYRDRGKNEQFF. CDR3 DNA: TGTGCCAGCAGTTTATTATACCGGGACAGGGGTAAGAATGAGCAGTTCTTC.

The rearrangement links TRBV7-2 to TRBJ2-5; TRBD1 might be the D (6 bases). The CDR3 is 16 amino acids. V lost 5 bases to trimming and J lost 0 bases, with 16 bases between them. Germline lookup yields CDR1 SGHTA and CDR2 FQGNSA. Here the CDR3 DNA reads TGTGCCAGCAGCCCTATAGGCCGGGACAACCAAGAGACCCAGTACTTC. Its protein product is CASSPIGRDNQETQYF.